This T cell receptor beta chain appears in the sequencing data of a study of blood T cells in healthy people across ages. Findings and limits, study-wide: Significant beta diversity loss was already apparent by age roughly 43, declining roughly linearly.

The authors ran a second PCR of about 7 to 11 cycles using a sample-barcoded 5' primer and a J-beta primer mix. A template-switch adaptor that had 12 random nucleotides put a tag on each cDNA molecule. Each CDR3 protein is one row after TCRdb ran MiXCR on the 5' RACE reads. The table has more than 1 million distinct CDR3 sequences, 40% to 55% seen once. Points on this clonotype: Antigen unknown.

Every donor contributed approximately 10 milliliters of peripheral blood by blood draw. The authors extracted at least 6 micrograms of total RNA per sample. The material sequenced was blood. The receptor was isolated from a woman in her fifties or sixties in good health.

The CDR3 reads CASRRRGQETQYF. The DNA for the CDR3 is TGTGCCAGCCGGCGGAGGGGGCAAGAGACCCAGTACTTC. The chain has TRBV12-3 or TRBV12-4 and TRBJ2-5; D may match TRBD1 or TRBD2 (6 bases each). Trimming removed 8 bases at V and 2 bases at J, with 12 bases between. The CDR3 totals 13 residues.